One and the same sample provided the 20 T cell receptor beta chains below, sequenced in a study of shared clonotypes between healthy human individuals. The protocol was immunoSEQ multiplex PCR, while the TCRdb copy is restricted to in-frame clones and leaves out a portion. The table lists approximately 2,300,000 clones, less than 95% of them singletons. The sequencing sample was made of naive CD4+ T cells from PBMCs. Subset reported: CD45RA+ positively selected. Receptors originate from a young man in good health. Some clones in this sample may be carry-over from other donors' samples.

V is TRBV5-1 and J is TRBJ2-1; 14 positions agree with TRBD2. V was clipped by 0 bases and J by 9 bases; unmatched bases: 11. The CDR3 sequence is 18 residues long. The germline V gene has CDR1 SGHRS and CDR2 YFSETQ. DNA of the CDR3: TGCGCCAGCAGCTTGGGCCATAAGACTAGCGGGAGGGTTACTGAGCAGTTCTTC. The encoded protein is CASSLGHKTSGRVTEQFF.

The DNA for the CDR3 is TGTGCCAGCAGCTTATCCGGGGGGACCCAAGAGACCCAGTACTTC. Translated, it gives CASSLSGGTQETQYF. The rearrangement links TRBV7-2 to TRBJ2-5, with 7 positions matching TRBD2. CDR1 SGHTA and CDR2 FQGNSA come from the germline V gene. The CDR3 consists of 15 residues. Trimming took 2 bases from V and 1 from J; bases not matched to a gene: 4.

As for this clone: Additional DNA sequences in this sample encode the identical CDR3. This chain joins TRBV5-6 and TRBJ2-3; D ambiguous. Germline loops: CDR1 SGHDT, CDR2 YYEEEE. The CDR3 runs to 12 residues. Trimming shortened V by 1 base and J by 0 bases, and 0 bases separated the two germline ends. CDR3 sequence: CASSLSTDTQYF. The CDR3 DNA reads TGTGCCAGCAGCTTGAGCACAGATACGCAGTATTTT.

This chain uses TRBV7-2 with TRBJ1-2; D remains unclear. Looked up from germline, CDR1 is SGHTA and CDR2 is FQGNSA. V dropped 5 bases and J dropped 8 bases, with 21 bases sitting between them. The CDR3 covers 15 residues. CDR3 sequence reads: CASSKPMRLRSGYTF. The CDR3 nucleotides read TGTGCCAGCAGCAAGCCTATGAGACTCCGGTCAGGCTACACCTTC.

The rearrangement joins TRBV7-6 to TRBJ2-3, with D uncertain. V lost 1 base to trimming and J lost 3 bases, with 5 bases between them. This CDR3 has 13 amino acids. Germline CDR1 is SGHVS and CDR2 is FNYEAQ. CDR3 protein: CASSLVHTDTQYF. The CDR3 nucleotides are TGTGCCAGCAGCTTAGTTCATACAGATACGCAGTATTTT.

V and J are TRBV2 and TRBJ2-7; D ambiguous. Germline V CDR1 and CDR2: SNHLY, FYNNEI. The CDR3 extends over 14 amino acids. V was shortened by 4 bases and J by 5 bases, with 15 bases between the two germline ends. This CDR3 reads CASSASTFVHEQYF. CDR3 coding DNA: TGTGCCAGCAGTGCCTCCACATTTGTGCACGAGCAGTACTTC.

The V call is TRBV6-6, the J call TRBJ2-7; D is possibly TRBD2 (6 bases). Trimming removed 2 bases from V and 3 bases from J, with 17 bases in between. In germline, CDR1 is MNHNY, CDR2 SVGAGI (reference sequence). The CDR3 covers 16 residues. The CDR3 DNA follows: TGTGCCAGCAGTTACGGCGGGGCTGGGGATTTCTACGAGCAGTACTTC. Residues: CASSYGGAGDFYEQYF.

This sequence joins TRBV18 and TRBJ1-4; D gene ambiguous. Per germline, CDR1 KGHSH and CDR2 LQKENI. V was trimmed by 4 bases and J by 7 bases, leaving 10 bases between them. The CDR3 runs to 13 residues. In DNA, the CDR3 is TGTGCCAGCTCACGTAGTTGGGTTGAAAAACTGTTTTTT. Translating it yields CASSRSWVEKLFF. The whole variable domain, remainder taken from reference TRBV18 and TRBJ1-4, is NAGVMQNPRHLVRRRGQEARLRCSPMKGHSHVYWYRQLPEEGLKFMVYLQKENIIDESGMPKERFSAEFPKEGPSILRIQQVVRGDSAAYFCASSRSWVEKLFFGSGTQLSVL.

Written as DNA, the CDR3 is TGTGCCAGCAGTCCCTCCCCGGCCATAAGCTATGGCTACACCTTC. It is translated as CASSPSPAISYGYTF. This chain connects TRBV27 to TRBJ1-2, with D uncertain. Germline V gives CDR1 MNHEY, CDR2 SMNVEV (reference sequence). The V end lost 5 bases, the J end lost 4 bases, and 17 bases lay between the germline ends. This CDR3 spans 15 amino acids.

The rearrangement joins TRBV14 to TRBJ2-7, with D possibly being TRBD1 or TRBD2 (5 bases each). Germline CDR1 reads SGHDN; CDR2 reads FVKESK. This CDR3 comprises 16 residues. Trimming pared 3 bases from V and 4 bases from J, leaving 19 bases between. DNA of the CDR3: TGTGCCAGCAGCCACCGACGGGCTAGGGACCTTTACGAGCAGTACTTC. Translating gives CASSHRRARDLYEQYF.

The chain joins TRBV15 to TRBJ1-6, with D possibly matching TRBD1 (6 bases). CDR3 length equals 15 residues. CDR1 is LNHNV, CDR2 YYDKDF, per germline (reference sequence). Trimming removed 6 bases from V and 10 bases from J, with 19 bases in between. The CDR3, as DNA: TGTGCCACCAGTCCCTTACCCGGGAGGGGGTCACCCCTCCACTTT. It translates to CATSPLPGRGSPLHF.

The chain couples TRBV7-2 to TRBJ1-1; 11 bases map to TRBD1. The V gene's germline CDR1 is SGHTA and CDR2 FQGNSA. CDR3 length equals 16 residues. J gave up 6 bases and V 8 bases, and 14 bases lay outside the gene matches. CDR3 residues: CASLPSGTGGRSEAFF. In nucleotides, the CDR3 is TGTGCCAGCCTCCCATCCGGGACAGGGGGTAGGTCTGAAGCTTTCTTT.

The chain recombines TRBV9 with TRBJ2-3; tentative D call: TRBD2 (5 bases). The V end was cut by 4 bases, the J end by 2 bases, with 17 bases between. Germline V gene sequence: CDR1 SGDLS, CDR2 YYNGEE. The CDR3 covers 16 residues. CDR3 sequence: CASSPHPAGLTDTQYF. The CDR3 coding sequence is TGTGCCAGCAGCCCTCACCCCGCGGGTCTCACAGATACGCAGTATTTT.

J is TRBJ2-5 and V is TRBV7-6; D gene uncertain. Trimming stripped 5 bases from V and 5 bases from J, with 12 bases between. Looked up from germline, CDR1 is SGHVS and CDR2 is FNYEAQ. The CDR3 is 13 residues long. CDR3 sequence (DNA): TGTGCCAGCAGCCTCAATATCGGGGAGACCCAGTACTTC. It yields the protein CASSLNIGETQYF.

This clone appeared a single time. This chain links TRBV29-1 with TRBJ1-4; D unclear. This CDR3 has 14 residues. V lost 5 bases and J 3 bases, leaving 13 bases between the germline ends. The V gene's germline CDR1 is SQVTM and CDR2 ANQGSEA. The CDR3 DNA reads TGCAGCGTTCAACGGGGTCTGGCTAATGAAAAACTGTTTTTT. Its protein is CSVQRGLANEKLFF.

This chain joins TRBV14 and TRBJ2-3, with a weak D call TRBD1 (6 bases). Between the trimmed V and J ends, which lost 1 base and 2 bases, there was a span of 13 bases. The CDR3 runs 16 residues. CDR1 is SGHDN and CDR2 is FVKESK in the germline V gene. The DNA of the CDR3 is TGTGCCAGCAGCCAAGGTCAGGGGACGAACACAGATACGCAGTATTTT. Translation: CASSQGQGTNTDTQYF.

Note on this clone: This sample also contains other DNA sequences that code for the same CDR3. The chain couples TRBV19 to TRBJ1-5; tentatively, D is TRBD1 (5 bases). Between the trimmed V and J ends, which lost 9 bases and 1 base, there was a span of 10 bases. Germline CDR1 is LNHDA and CDR2 is SQIVND (reference sequence). CDR3 length: 13 amino acids. CDR3 bases: TGTGCCAGCACCGACAGAAGCAATCAGCCCCAGCATTTT. It encodes CASTDRSNQPQHF. The full variable domain, with the rest looked up from reference TRBV19 and TRBJ1-5, is DGGITQSPKYLFRKEGQNVTLSCEQNLNHDAMYWYRQDPGQGLRLIYYSQIVNDFQKGDIAEGYSVSREKKESFPLTVTSAQKNPTAFYLCASTDRSNQPQHFGDGTRLSIL.

This chain links TRBV28 with TRBJ2-1, with TRBD2 matching 11 bases. In germline, CDR1 is MDHEN, CDR2 SYDVKM. This CDR3 contains 16 residues. V lost 5 bases, J lost 5 bases, and 8 bases stayed unmatched. This CDR3 reads CASSRNPGLADNEQFF. DNA of the CDR3: TGTGCCAGCAGTCGTAATCCGGGACTAGCGGACAATGAGCAGTTCTTC.

The chain has TRBV18 and TRBJ2-7; no clear D. Germline V lookup: CDR1 KGHSH, CDR2 LQKENI. V dropped 6 bases and J dropped 3 bases, with 15 bases sitting between them. The CDR3 extends over 14 amino acids. In DNA, the CDR3 is TGTGCCAGCTCCGCGAGGCCCCTAGTCTACGAGCAGTACTTC. It codes for CASSARPLVYEQYF.

The gene calls are TRBV7-3 and TRBJ2-3; 12 bases agree with TRBD2. V was pared by 3 bases and J by 5 bases, with 9 bases of the junction left unmatched. Germline V gives CDR1 SGHTA, CDR2 FQGTGA. This CDR3 comprises 17 residues. CDR3 loop: CASSLGLAGGPGDTQYF. The CDR3 DNA is TGTGCCAGCAGCTTGGGGCTAGCGGGAGGGCCGGGAGATACGCAGTATTTT.